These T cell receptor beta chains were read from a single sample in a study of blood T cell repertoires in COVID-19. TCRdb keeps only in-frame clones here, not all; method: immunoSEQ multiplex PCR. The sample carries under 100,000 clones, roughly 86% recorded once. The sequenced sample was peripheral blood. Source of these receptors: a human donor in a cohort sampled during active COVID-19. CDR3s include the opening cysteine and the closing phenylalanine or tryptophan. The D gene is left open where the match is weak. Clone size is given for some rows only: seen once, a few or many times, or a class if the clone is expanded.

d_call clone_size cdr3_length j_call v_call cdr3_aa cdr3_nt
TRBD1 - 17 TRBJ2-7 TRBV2 CASSEALPSQGDNEQYF TGTGCCAGCAGTGAAGCGCTTCCTTCGCAGGGGGACAACGAGCAGTACTTC
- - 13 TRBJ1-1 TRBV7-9 CASSLGTGIEAFF TGTGCCAGCAGCTTAGGAACCGGGATAGAAGCTTTCTTT
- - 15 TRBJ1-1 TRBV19 CASSIEGRGNTEAFF TGTGCCAGTAGTATAGAGGGCCGGGGGAACACTGAAGCTTTCTTT
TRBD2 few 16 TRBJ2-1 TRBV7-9 CASTSRRGGGYNEQFF TGTGCCAGCACCTCTCGGCGGGGGGGTGGCTACAATGAGCAGTTCTTC
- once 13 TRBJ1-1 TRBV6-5 CASEGMGGTEAFF TGTGCCAGCGAAGGTATGGGGGGAACTGAAGCTTTCTTT
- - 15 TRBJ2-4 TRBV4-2 CASSQDRLGLNIQYF TGTGCCAGCAGCCAAGACAGGTTAGGACTAAACATTCAGTACTTC
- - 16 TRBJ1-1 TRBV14 CASSQVVGQGNTEAFF TGTGCCAGCAGCCAAGTAGTGGGGCAGGGGAACACTGAAGCTTTCTTT
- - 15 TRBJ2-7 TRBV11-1 CASSWTGVGPSEQYF TGTGCCAGCAGCTGGACGGGGGTGGGCCCCTCCGAGCAGTACTTC
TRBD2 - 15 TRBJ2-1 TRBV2 CASSEGVIGGNEQFF TGTGCCAGCAGTGAAGGTGTCATCGGGGGGAATGAGCAGTTCTTC
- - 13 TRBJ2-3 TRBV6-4 CASSGQAGDTQYF TGTGCCAGCAGTGGGCAGGCGGGAGATACGCAGTATTTT